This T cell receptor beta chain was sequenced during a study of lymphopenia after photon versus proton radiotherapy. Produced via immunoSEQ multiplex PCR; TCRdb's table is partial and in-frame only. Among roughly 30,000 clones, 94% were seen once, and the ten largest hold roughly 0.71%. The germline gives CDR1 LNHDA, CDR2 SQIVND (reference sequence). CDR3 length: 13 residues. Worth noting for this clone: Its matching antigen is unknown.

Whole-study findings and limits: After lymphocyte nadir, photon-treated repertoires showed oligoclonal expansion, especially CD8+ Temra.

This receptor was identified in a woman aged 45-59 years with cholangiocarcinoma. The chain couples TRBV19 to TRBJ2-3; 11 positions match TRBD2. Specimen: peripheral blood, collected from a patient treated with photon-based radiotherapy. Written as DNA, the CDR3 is TGTGTCTCGACTAGCGGGGATGAAGATACGCAGTATTTT. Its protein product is CVSTSGDEDTQYF.